Listed below are T cell receptor beta chains from one sample, sequenced in a study of T-cell reconstitution after alpha-beta-depleted transplantation in children. TCRdb re-called the PCR reads through MiXCR, storing one row per CDR3 protein. The profile covers around 800,000 distinct CDR3 sequences, with 15% to 20% appearing a single time and around 5.3% taken by the ten largest. Material: PBMCs, mostly from graft donor cells, obtained 360 days after TCRalphabeta/CD19-depleted stem cell transplant. The receptors come from a male patient younger than 18 who had a stem cell transplant for acute lymphoblastic leukemia, so the T cells may come from the graft donor. The CDR3 runs from the conserved cysteine through the conserved F or W. Each record gives: J gene, V gene, CDR3 length, CDR3 protein.

>TRBJ2-7|TRBV20-1|13
CSASRRSSYEQYF
>TRBJ1-5|TRBV27|14
CASSKWDAKQPQHF
>TRBJ2-2|TRBV6-2/TRBV6-3|14
CASSTGLNTGELFF
>TRBJ1-2|TRBV29-1|14
CSVTGSFLPYGYTF
>TRBJ2-7|TRBV5-1|14
CASSARQGNYEQYF
>TRBJ2-5|TRBV5-1|15
CASSPGAGRSETQYF
>TRBJ2-3|TRBV6-1|15
CASRRDRPSTDTQYF
>TRBJ2-5|TRBV18|15
CASSHPIDMGETQYF
>TRBJ2-7|TRBV5-5|16
CASSLAPRGSSYEQYF
>TRBJ1-1|TRBV29-1|13
CSSGGVRNTEAFF
>TRBJ2-1|TRBV6-2/TRBV6-3|15
CASSPTGTWYNEQFF
>TRBJ2-2|TRBV7-8|16
CASSQQGLENTGELFF
>TRBJ2-2|TRBV5-1|14
CASSLSWAGGELFF
>TRBJ2-3|TRBV7-9|15
CASSSLATGTDTQYF
>TRBJ2-7|TRBV12-3/TRBV12-4|14
CASSFDGGHYEQYF
>TRBJ2-1|TRBV2|16
CASSLRLAELRNEQFF
>TRBJ2-1|TRBV2|13
CAEGASGRAGQFF
>TRBJ2-7|TRBV27|13
CASTRTSGYEQYF
>TRBJ2-7|TRBV15|16
CATSRPEVAGESEQYF
>TRBJ1-1|TRBV6-4|14
CASSPRGKNTEAFF
>TRBJ2-4|TRBV7-9|16
CASSPISGRGENIQYF
>TRBJ2-5|TRBV10-3|14
CAISGGDNQETQYF
>TRBJ2-5|TRBV5-5|14
CASSLRDSQETQYF
>TRBJ1-2|TRBV20-1|13
CSAEPVRGSGYTF
>TRBJ2-5|TRBV18|15
CASSLGRDYQETQYF
>TRBJ1-5|TRBV12-3/TRBV12-4|16
CASRLGQIQSNQPQHF
>TRBJ2-3|TRBV19|14
CASRIVGRGGTQYF
>TRBJ1-2|TRBV5-1|14
CASSPVGGLYGYTF
>TRBJ2-1|TRBV6-5|15
CASSFGLAGMDEQFF
>TRBJ2-1|TRBV2|14
CASDKAGGPVEQFF
>TRBJ2-5|TRBV11-2|18
CASSTQLGLAGGKETQYF
>TRBJ2-4|TRBV20-1|15
CSARDPRGGQNIQYF
>TRBJ2-3|TRBV5-1|15
CASSLRGLSTDTQYF
>TRBJ1-5|TRBV10-3|15
CAISPGQRLNQPQHF
>TRBJ2-7|TRBV7-6|16
CASSSLAGGISYEQYF
>TRBJ2-5|TRBV7-2|14
CASSWLAAEETQYF
>TRBJ2-2|TRBV7-9|15
CASSFRTSGSGELFF
>TRBJ2-2|TRBV7-8|16
CASSLASGGLTGELFF